The clone carrying this T cell receptor (beta chain) was observed many times. Its matching antigen is unknown. The read terminates 3 residues before the CDR3 end, so the remaining end is supplied by the germline J gene. Equal genomic DNA amounts from CVID and control samples were sequenced. Clones were sequenced by immunoSEQ multiplex PCR, and TCRdb holds only the in-frame ones, with some missing. Recorded here are about 33,000 clones, none singletons. These data originate in a study of T cell clonality in common variable immunodeficiency. Findings of the study overall: CVID patient heterogeneity limited repertoire-clinical complication correlations. Fewer deletions and N-nucleotide insertions were reportedly seen in common variable immunodeficiency TCR beta sequences.

With 8 bases removed from V and 1 base from J, the gap between germline ends came to 17 bases. Germline V lookup: CDR1 MGHRA, CDR2 YSYEKL. The CDR3 contains 15 residues. The receptor was derived from a person aged 18 to 75 in good health. The sequenced sample consisted of peripheral blood mononuclear cells. This chain uses TRBV4-1 with TRBJ1-1, with a possible D match to TRBD1 (5 bases). The chain's CDR3 is CASAQEGQTNTEAFF. The part of the CDR3 DNA that was read is TGCGCCAGCGCCCAGGAGGGGCAGACGAACACTGAA.